This TCR beta chain was sequenced in a study of cytomegalovirus exposure and HLA in healthy donors. 60 Vbeta and 13 Jbeta primers were used in PCR. Sequencing was performed with immunoSEQ multiplex PCR; in TCRdb, only in-frame clones are kept and a portion is missing. The data contain 60,000 to 100,000 clones, more than 60% of them singletons. V was cut by 5 bases and J by 3 bases, with 8 bases left in between. Germline CDR1 DFQATT, CDR2 SNEGSKA (reference sequence). The CDR3 totals 11 residues. This TCR was recovered from a man aged 35-49 years in good health and CMV-seronegative. The specimen was PBMCs. This chain joins TRBV20-1 and TRBJ2-7; possibly TRBD1 for D (6 bases). The DNA for the CDR3 is TGCAGTGCTGGGGGCAGCTACGAGCAGTACTTC. Translating it yields CSAGGSYEQYF.